This T cell receptor (beta chain) was sequenced in a study of naive and memory T cell subsets. This clonotype was seen a handful of times. Antigen specificity is unknown. The beta constant-region primer was an equimolar mix of two oligonucleotides covering TRBC1 and TRBC2. Each CDR3 protein is one row after TCRdb ran MiXCR on the UMI-ligation and nested PCR reads. The sample carries under 150,000 distinct CDR3 sequences, approximately 15% recorded once. Cells stained for CD3, CD4, CD8, CD45RA and CD27 were sorted into four subsets. Whole-study results and caveats: Diversity fell and Gini index rose from naive through CM, EM, EMRA.

Sequenced material: naive CD4+ T cells from blood. The sequence came from a human donor in good health.

The DNA of the CDR3 is TGTGCCAGCAGTTTAAGGTCCAATAATGAAAAACTGTTTTTT. Translated, it gives CASSLRSNNEKLFF. The V gene is TRBV12-3 or TRBV12-4, the J gene TRBJ1-4; D is undetermined. Deletions cut 2 bases from V and 4 bases from J, with 8 bases between. CDR3 length: 14 residues.